A single sample gave rise to the 32 T cell receptor beta chains below, sequenced in a study of beta chain features in type 1 diabetes. Investigators reverse transcribed all isolated RNA, so they sequenced expressed TCRB transcripts. Profiled with immunoSEQ multiplex PCR; TCRdb holds only in-frame clones, not every one. This sample has hundreds of thousands of clones, with about 12% found just once. The sequenced sample was naive CD4+ T cells from blood. All receptors come from a man between 18 and 35 years old in good health.

This clone was seen a few times. J is TRBJ2-5 and V is TRBV30, with TRBD2 identical over 10 bases. The CDR3 is 14 residues long. After removal of 2 bases from V and 2 bases from J, the junction contained 2 bases not matched to a gene. In germline, CDR1 is GTSNPN, CDR2 SVGIG (reference sequence). CDR3: CAWSTSGVQETQYF. The CDR3 nucleotides read TGTGCCTGGAGTACTAGCGGGGTTCAAGAGACCCAGTACTTC. Full variable domain (remainder filled in from reference TRBV30 and TRBJ2-5): SQTIHQWPATLVQPVGSPLSLECTVEGTSNPNLYWYRQAAGRGLQLLFYSVGIGQISSEVPQNLSASRPQDRQFILSSKKLLLSDSGFYLCAWSTSGVQETQYFGPGTRLLVL.

The rearrangement uses TRBV4-2 and TRBJ2-5; 8 bases are a match to TRBD2. CDR1 and CDR2 from the germline V gene are LGHNA and YNFKEQ. The CDR3 length is 15 residues. Trimming took 4 bases from V and 4 from J; bases not matched to a gene: 8. The CDR3 DNA sequence: TGTGCCAGCAGCCGCTCCGGGAGGGAGCCAGAGACCCAGTACTTC. This gives the protein CASSRSGREPETQYF.

Only a few counts were recorded for this clone. This rearrangement joins TRBV6-5 to TRBJ2-7; no clear D gene. CDR3 size: 13 residues. Trimming stripped 2 bases from V and 4 bases from J, with 9 bases between. Germline V CDR1 and CDR2: MNHEY, SVGAGI. The CDR3 DNA follows: TGTGCCAGCAGTTACCTTGTAAATTACGAGCAGTACTTC. Protein product: CASSYLVNYEQYF.

J is TRBJ2-1 and V is TRBV30; the D gene is possibly TRBD2 (6 bases). Trimming took off 3 bases at V and 10 bases at J, with 16 bases between the two ends. Germline assignment: CDR1 GTSNPN and CDR2 SVGIG (reference sequence). The CDR3 has 13 amino acids. CDR3 in DNA: TGTGCCTGGAGCGGGGGTCCAGGCCTCGAGCAGTTCTTC. Translating it yields CAWSGGPGLEQFF.

There are a few counts of this clone. The J gene is TRBJ1-4, the V gene TRBV4-2; D unclear. Trimming took 0 bases from V and 5 from J, leaving 10 bases between them. Looked up from germline, CDR1 is LGHNA and CDR2 is YNFKEQ. The CDR3 is 15 amino acids. CDR3 sequence (DNA): TGTGCCAGCAGCCAAGATGAGGGCAGAAATGAAAAACTGTTTTTT. It encodes CASSQDEGRNEKLFF.

This chain connects TRBV9 to TRBJ2-7, with 7 bases matching TRBD2. Germline V gives CDR1 SGDLS, CDR2 YYNGEE. The CDR3 runs 14 residues. J gave up 2 bases and V 3 bases, and 5 bases lay outside the gene matches. The CDR3 loop is CASSASGVTYEQYF. CDR3 in DNA: TGTGCCAGCAGCGCGAGCGGGGTGACCTACGAGCAGTACTTC.

The chain has TRBV19 and TRBJ2-4; D perhaps matches TRBD1 (5 bases). Looked up from germline, CDR1 is LNHDA and CDR2 is SQIVND (reference sequence). There are 17 residues in the CDR3. The V gene lost 0 bases and the J gene lost 0 bases, with 12 bases spanning the gap. CDR3 sequence: CASSIDLTAGAKNIQYF. The CDR3 DNA reads TGTGCCAGTAGTATAGATCTGACAGCCGGAGCCAAAAACATTCAGTACTTC. The variable domain in full, completed from reference TRBV19 and TRBJ2-4, reads DGGITQSPKYLFRKEGQNVTLSCEQNLNHDAMYWYRQDPGQGLRLIYYSQIVNDFQKGDIAEGYSVSREKKESFPLTVTSAQKNPTAFYLCASSIDLTAGAKNIQYFGAGTRLSVL.

A remark on this clone: Other DNA sequences in the same sample also yield this CDR3. The genes are TRBV5-1 and TRBJ2-7; D remains unclear. CDR1 is SGHRS and CDR2 is YFSETQ in the germline V gene. CDR3 length: 12 residues. With 2 bases removed from V and 1 base from J, the gap between germline ends came to 4 bases. CDR3 in DNA: TGCGCCAGCAGCTTTAGTTCCTACGAGCAGTACTTC. Residues: CASSFSSYEQYF.

This clone appeared a few times. The J gene is TRBJ2-7, the V gene TRBV30, with 7 bases lining up with TRBD2. This CDR3 spans 14 amino acids. The V gene end was trimmed by 5 bases and the J gene end by 1 base; junction bases not matched to a gene: 8. Per germline, CDR1 GTSNPN and CDR2 SVGIG (reference sequence). The CDR3 is CAWDIAGGSYEQYF. DNA for the CDR3: TGTGCCTGGGATATTGCCGGGGGGTCCTACGAGCAGTACTTC.

This rearrangement joins TRBV6-5 to TRBJ2-7, with D possibly being TRBD1 (6 bases). V lost 2 bases and J lost 2, with 16 bases in between. The germline V gene has CDR1 MNHEY and CDR2 SVGAGI. The CDR3 has 16 amino acids. The CDR3 sequence is CASSYALTGVTYEQYF. CDR3 in DNA: TGTGCCAGCAGTTACGCCCTGACAGGTGTTACCTACGAGCAGTACTTC.

This clone came up a few times. This sequence joins TRBV5-4 and TRBJ2-6; possible D gene TRBD1, 5 bases. V gave up 7 bases and J gave up 0 bases, with 14 bases separating them. The length of the CDR3 is 16 residues. Germline V gene lookup returns CDR1 SGHNT and CDR2 YYREEE (reference sequence). CDR3 nucleotide sequence: TGTGCCAGCTGCCCCGGACACCTCTCTGGGGCCAACGTCCTGACTTTC. The encoded protein is CASCPGHLSGANVLTF.

CDR3 residues: CASSSLREGKLFF. In DNA form, the CDR3 reads TGTGCCAGCAGCTCCCTAAGGGAGGGAAAACTGTTTTTT. The chain joins TRBV11-1 to TRBJ1-4; D is undetermined. V was clipped by 4 bases and J by 10 bases, with 13 bases between them. The length of the CDR3 is 13 residues. Germline V lookup: CDR1 SGHAT, CDR2 FQDESV (reference sequence).

This clone was seen a few times. The chain has TRBV9 and TRBJ1-3, with D maybe TRBD1 (5 bases). V was clipped by 4 bases and J by 9 bases, with 20 bases between them. Germline CDR1 and CDR2: SGDLS and YYNGEE. This CDR3 has 15 amino acids. The DNA for the CDR3 is TGTGCCAGCAGCCCCAGGGAGGGCCGTGGTGTCACCATATATTTT. It encodes CASSPREGRGVTIYF.

This clone turned up a few times. The chain recombines TRBV9 with TRBJ1-6; the D is unclear. Germline loops: CDR1 SGDLS, CDR2 YYNGEE. The CDR3 length is 15 residues. Between the trimmed V and J ends, which lost 4 bases and 7 bases, there was a span of 15 bases. CDR3 protein: CASSPGERRNSPLHF. CDR3 nucleotide sequence: TGTGCCAGCAGCCCCGGGGAGAGGCGAAATTCACCCCTCCACTTT.

In this sample, this clone turned up a few times. The CDR3 DNA follows: TGTGCCAGCAGCTTGGCCGCAGGGCAAGAGACCCAGTACTTC. Encoded protein: CASSLAAGQETQYF. V and J are TRBV5-4 and TRBJ2-5; TRBD1 is a possible D gene (5 bases). The ends were cut back, 0 bases at V and 2 bases at J, with 8 bases in the middle. The CDR3 extends over 14 amino acids. Germline CDR1 and CDR2: SGHNT and YYREEE (reference sequence).

The chain employs TRBV28 and TRBJ2-1; 10 nucleotides agree with TRBD1. This CDR3 is 14 amino acids long. The J segment lost 8 bases and the V segment lost 3 bases, leaving 4 bases of the junction unmatched. Germline CDR1 and CDR2: MDHEN and SYDVKM. CDR3 nucleotide sequence: TGTGCCAGCAGTTTGGGGGGGACAGGGGATGAGCAGTTCTTC. Its translation is CASSLGGTGDEQFF.

This clone has only a few counts. The chain uses TRBV18 and TRBJ1-3; D gene uncertain. V dropped 6 bases and J dropped 2 bases, with 14 bases sitting between them. This CDR3 is built from 15 residues. The germline CDR1 and CDR2 sequences are KGHSH and LQKENI. The CDR3, as DNA: TGTGCCAGCTCCCAATACAGCCAACCTGGAAACACCATATATTTT. It is translated as CASSQYSQPGNTIYF.

As concerns this clone: Other DNA sequences from this sample encode an identical CDR3 as well. The rearrangement links TRBV5-1 to TRBJ2-3, with 13 positions matching TRBD2. The CDR3 covers 16 residues. CDR1 is SGHRS and CDR2 is YFSETQ in the germline V gene. The junction had 4 bases not matched to a gene; V was cut back by 4 bases and J by 2 bases. CDR3 residues: CASSAGLAGSTDTQYF. The CDR3 region has the DNA TGCGCCAGCAGCGCGGGACTAGCGGGGTCCACAGATACGCAGTATTTT.

A few counts support this clone. The chain has TRBV11-2 and TRBJ2-7; 7 bases agree with TRBD1. The V and J ends lost 4 bases and 3 bases, in that order; junction bases with no gene match: 3. The CDR3 has 13 amino acids. The germline gives CDR1 SGHAT, CDR2 FQNNGV. The CDR3 region is CASSSGQNYEQYF. CDR3 bases: TGTGCCAGCAGCTCGGGACAGAACTACGAGCAGTACTTC.

This clone has a handful of counts. This sequence joins TRBV7-2 and TRBJ2-5; 7 bases align to TRBD2. Germline CDR1 and CDR2: SGHTA and FQGNSA. There are 16 residues in the CDR3. The ends lost 0 bases at V and 10 bases at J; junction bases unmatched: 14. CDR3 protein: CASSLALGRLGRSQYF. CDR3 DNA sequence: TGTGCCAGCAGCTTAGCGCTGGGACGGCTCGGGAGGAGCCAGTACTTC.

The genes are TRBV9 and TRBJ1-5; 8 nucleotides agree with TRBD1. V shed 4 bases and J 3 bases; nucleotides not matched to a gene: 3. The germline CDR1 and CDR2 sequences are SGDLS and YYNGEE. This CDR3 has 14 residues. In DNA form, the CDR3 reads TGTGCCAGCAGCCCGGGACAGGCCAATCAGCCCCAGCATTTT. Translated, it gives CASSPGQANQPQHF.

This clone has a handful of counts. The CDR3 loop reads CASSRGLGEQFF. In DNA, the CDR3 is TGTGCCAGCTCGCGGGGGTTGGGTGAGCAGTTCTTC. The chain links TRBV18 to TRBJ2-1; 7 nucleotides match TRBD2. The V segment lost 6 bases and the J segment 9 bases; nucleotides outside the gene matches: 5. The germline gives CDR1 KGHSH, CDR2 LQKENI. This CDR3 has 12 residues.

The CDR3 spells CASSLVGTSGNYEQYF. The CDR3 nucleotides read TGTGCCAGCAGCTTAGTAGGGACTAGCGGGAACTACGAGCAGTACTTC. J is TRBJ2-7 and V is TRBV7-2, with TRBD2 matching 13 bases. Per the germline V gene, CDR1 is SGHTA and CDR2 is FQGNSA. V shed 1 base and J 3 bases; nucleotides not matched to a gene: 3. The CDR3 has 16 amino acids.

The J gene is TRBJ2-2, the V gene TRBV5-1; D not resolved. The V gene lost 1 base and the J gene lost 4 bases, with 5 bases spanning the gap. The CDR3 loop spans 13 amino acids. The V gene's germline CDR1 is SGHRS and CDR2 YFSETQ. CDR3 in amino acids: CASSLTGTGELFF. CDR3 DNA sequence: TGCGCCAGCAGCTTGACCGGCACCGGGGAGCTGTTTTTT.

V usage is TRBV30 and J usage is TRBJ2-1; tentative D call: TRBD1 (6 bases). V was clipped by 1 base and J by 4 bases, with 11 bases between them. The CDR3 has 14 amino acids. Per the germline V gene, CDR1 is GTSNPN and CDR2 is SVGIG (reference sequence). The CDR3: CAWSGLTGYNEQFF. The CDR3 nucleotides read TGTGCCTGGAGTGGGTTAACAGGGTACAATGAGCAGTTCTTC.

The CDR3 bases are TGTGCCAGCAGTTTAGCGTCGGAGCAGTTCTTC. Translation: CASSLASEQFF. The chain combines TRBV28 with TRBJ2-1; D uncertain. Per germline, CDR1 MDHEN and CDR2 SYDVKM. V was trimmed by 2 bases and J by 10 bases, leaving 6 bases between them. The CDR3 extends over 11 amino acids.

This chain joins TRBV6-5 and TRBJ2-1; no clear D gene. Trimming cost V 2 bases and J 8 bases, with 13 bases left between them. Per the germline V gene, CDR1 is MNHEY and CDR2 is SVGAGI. The CDR3 runs to 14 residues. The CDR3: CASSYGLAWDEQFF. In nucleotides, the CDR3 is TGTGCCAGCAGTTACGGGTTAGCATGGGATGAGCAGTTCTTC.

This clone was counted only a few times. The chain carries TRBV7-2 and TRBJ2-3, with 7 bases aligning to TRBD1. The CDR3 loop spans 15 amino acids. The junction had 8 bases not matched to a gene; V was cut back by 1 base and J by 7 bases. From germline, CDR1 is SGHTA and CDR2 FQGNSA. The CDR3 sequence is CASSLDDRVGHTQYF. In nucleotides, the CDR3 is TGTGCCAGCAGCTTAGATGACAGGGTTGGACATACGCAGTATTTT.

V gene TRBV7-3 combines with J gene TRBJ2-3; the match to TRBD2 covers 10 bases. Losses at the gene ends were 5 bases for V and 4 bases for J; bases not matched to a gene: 3. Germline CDR1 reads SGHTA; CDR2 reads FQGTGA. The CDR3 contains 14 residues. CDR3: CASSVAGGPDTQYF. CDR3 in DNA: TGTGCCAGCAGCGTAGCGGGGGGCCCAGATACGCAGTATTTT.

CDR3 in DNA: TGTGCCAGCAGCGACAATTTGGGACAGCTAAACACCGGGGAGCTGTTTTTT. It yields the protein CASSDNLGQLNTGELFF. The V gene is TRBV11-2, the J gene TRBJ2-2; 7 nucleotides align to TRBD1. Per the germline V gene, CDR1 is SGHAT and CDR2 is FQNNGV. This CDR3 region has 17 residues. V dropped 5 bases and J dropped 2; count of bases not matched to a gene: 11.

This clone has just a few counts. The V and J genes are TRBV5-1 and TRBJ2-7; 10 bases are a match to TRBD1. Germline V CDR1 and CDR2: SGHRS, YFSETQ. The CDR3 runs 15 residues. Trimming cost V 3 bases and J 4 bases; bases outside gene matches: 7. For the CDR3, the DNA is TGCGCCAGCAGCTCGGCTCCGGGACAGGGGTACGAGCAGTACTTC. It codes for CASSSAPGQGYEQYF.

The chain carries TRBV30 and TRBJ1-2; 7 bases match TRBD1. J lost 2 bases, V lost 4 bases, and 4 bases had no gene match. CDR1 GTSNPN and CDR2 SVGIG come from the germline V gene (reference sequence). The CDR3 consists of 13 residues. In nucleotides, the CDR3 is TGTGCCTGGACTCCGGACAGGAACTATGGCTACACCTTC. Residues: CAWTPDRNYGYTF.